The source of this T cell receptor (beta chain) is a study of blood T cell repertoires in COVID-19 (dated by TCRdb to about 2020). With respect to the entire study: The collaborator samples originated in the United States, Italy and Spain and spanned the acute and convalescent phases of COVID-19. The prospective study material was composed of cDNA or gDNA derived from T cells, B-cell-depleted T cells, or PBMCs. The dataset comprised deeply sampled blood TCRbeta repertoires from subjects exposed to, actively infected with, or recovered from COVID-19. The repertoires were released in a freely available public database intended as a resource for research on the immune response to SARS-CoV-2. The samples were drawn from the first 160 participants of the ongoing ImmuneRACE study and from more than 1,000 subjects provided by 6 global collaborators. Sample metadata almost always included a de-identified subject ID, COVID-19 status, age in years and sex. HLA class I and class II types, where available, came from metadata supplied by the sample provider rather than from assay-based typing.

Each collaborating institution followed its own protocols to collect whole blood in K2EDTA tubes. For TCRbeta analysis, collaborators shipped samples in one of three forms: frozen whole blood, isolated PBMCs, or DNA extracted from either of those sample types. The immunoSEQ Assay, a bias-controlled multiplex PCR, was used to amplify TCRbeta CDR3 regions from genomic DNA. Per the source publication's procedure: Within the assay, amplification of reference gene primers was used to estimate how many nucleated cells each sample contained. To quantify the absolute abundance of each unique TCRbeta CDR3 rearrangement, sequence reads were collapsed and filtered. For each sample, productive Simpson clonality was calculated by taking the square root of Simpson's diversity index across productive rearrangements. The table was pulled from immuneACCESS by TCRdb, which kept in-frame rearrangements only. Such tables lose some clones; where checked, under half of the loss comes from unresolved V genes, and the rest has no known cause. D and trimming were read from the DNA, whereas the V and J calls and clone size are those reported in that table. For this sample the table gives fewer than 250,000 clones, of which around 82% were detected only once. About 4.8% of the sample is taken by the ten largest.

Broader findings and caveats from the paper: Clinical and demographic metadata were provided uncurated, with the amount varying by source and participant.

The CDR3 holds 15 amino acids from the cysteine to the phenylalanine. Left in the record is the CDR3 DNA by itself, 45 bases read in frame from the first base. CDR1 and CDR2, looked up from the germline V gene, are WSHSY and SAAADI. V was cut back by 0 bases and J by 4 bases, leaving a gap of 10 bases between them. As to this clone: The antigen it recognizes is unknown. Base-call qualities are not available, and no considerably larger clone is one nucleotide away.

The source is a woman between 65 and 79 years old with acute or convalescent COVID-19. Sequenced sample: peripheral blood. The receptor chain draws on TRBV10-2 and TRBJ1-5; a tentative D match to TRBD1 spans 5 bases. The CDR3 protein is CASSESDRRNQPQHF. The DNA reads TGCGCCAGCAGTGAGTCCGACAGAAGGAATCAGCCCCAGCATTTT.